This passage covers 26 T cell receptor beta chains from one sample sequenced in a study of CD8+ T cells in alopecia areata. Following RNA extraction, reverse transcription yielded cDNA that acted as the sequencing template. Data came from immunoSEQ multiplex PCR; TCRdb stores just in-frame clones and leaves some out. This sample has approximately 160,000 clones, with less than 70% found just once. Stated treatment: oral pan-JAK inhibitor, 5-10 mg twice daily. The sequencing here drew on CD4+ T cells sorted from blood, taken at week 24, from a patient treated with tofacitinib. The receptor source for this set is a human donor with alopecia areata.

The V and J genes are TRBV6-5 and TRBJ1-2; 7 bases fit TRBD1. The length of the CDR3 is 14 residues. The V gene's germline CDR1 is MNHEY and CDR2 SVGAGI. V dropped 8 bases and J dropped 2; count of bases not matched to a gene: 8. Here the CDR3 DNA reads TGTGCCAGCGTGGGGATGGGACAGAACTATGGCTACACCTTC. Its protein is CASVGMGQNYGYTF.

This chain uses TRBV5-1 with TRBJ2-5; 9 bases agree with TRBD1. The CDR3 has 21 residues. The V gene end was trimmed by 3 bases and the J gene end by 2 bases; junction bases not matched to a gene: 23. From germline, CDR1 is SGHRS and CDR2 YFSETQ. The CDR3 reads CASSSSYLRRGTQGAQETQYF. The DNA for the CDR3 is TGCGCCAGCAGCTCCAGTTATCTGAGGCGGGGGACACAGGGGGCTCAAGAGACCCAGTACTTC.

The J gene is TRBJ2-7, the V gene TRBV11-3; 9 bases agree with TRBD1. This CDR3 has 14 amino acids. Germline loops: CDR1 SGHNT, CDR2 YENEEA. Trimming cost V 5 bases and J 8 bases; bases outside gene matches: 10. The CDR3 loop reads CASSLPGQGRKQYF. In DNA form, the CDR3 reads TGTGCCAGCAGCCTCCCGGGACAGGGTCGGAAGCAGTACTTC.

The CDR3 coding sequence is TGTGCCAGCAGTGAACTAGCGGGGGGTTACTACGAGCAGTACTTC. Protein: CASSELAGGYYEQYF. This sequence joins TRBV2 and TRBJ2-7; 11 bases are shared with TRBD2. Germline V gene lookup returns CDR1 SNHLY and CDR2 FYNNEI. The CDR3 spans 15 residues. V shed 2 bases and J 3 bases; nucleotides not matched to a gene: 3. Supplemented by reference TRBV2 and TRBJ2-7, the full variable domain reads EPEVTQTPSHQVTQMGQEVILRCVPISNHLYFYWYRQILGQKVEFLVSFYNNEISEKSEIFDDQFSVERPDGSNFTLKIRSTKLEDSAMYFCASSELAGGYYEQYFGPGTRLTVT.

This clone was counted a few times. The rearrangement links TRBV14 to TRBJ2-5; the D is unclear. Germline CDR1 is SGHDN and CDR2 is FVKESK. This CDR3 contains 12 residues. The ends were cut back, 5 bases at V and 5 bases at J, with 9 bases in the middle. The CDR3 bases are TGTGCCAGCAGCTGGGCCGGGGAGACCCAGTACTTC. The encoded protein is CASSWAGETQYF.

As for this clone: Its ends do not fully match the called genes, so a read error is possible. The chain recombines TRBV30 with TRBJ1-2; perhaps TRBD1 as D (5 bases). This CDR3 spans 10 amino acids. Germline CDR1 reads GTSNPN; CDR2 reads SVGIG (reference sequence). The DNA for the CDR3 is TGTGCCTGGAGTGTAGAGGGGCCGGTCTTC. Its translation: CAWSVEGPVF.

The DNA of the CDR3 is TGCAGCGTTTCCTGGGTGAACTCTGGGGCCAACGTCCTGACTTTC. Translated, it gives CSVSWVNSGANVLTF. The rearrangement joins TRBV29-1 to TRBJ2-6; D is undetermined. The CDR3 has 15 residues. V dropped 5 bases and J dropped 0 bases, with 11 bases sitting between them. The V gene's germline CDR1 is SQVTM and CDR2 ANQGSEA.

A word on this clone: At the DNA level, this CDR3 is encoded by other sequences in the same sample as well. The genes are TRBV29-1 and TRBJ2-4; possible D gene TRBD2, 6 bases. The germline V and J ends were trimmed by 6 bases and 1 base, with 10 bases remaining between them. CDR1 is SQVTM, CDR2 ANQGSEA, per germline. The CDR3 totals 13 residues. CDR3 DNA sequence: TGCAGCGTGGGGGGTCGGGCCAAAAACATTCAGTACTTC. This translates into CSVGGRAKNIQYF.

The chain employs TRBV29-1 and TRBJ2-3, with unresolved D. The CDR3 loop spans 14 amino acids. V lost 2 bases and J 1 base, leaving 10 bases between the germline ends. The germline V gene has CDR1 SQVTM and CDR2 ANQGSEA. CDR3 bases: TGCAGCGTTGAAAGCCGATGGGGCACAGATACGCAGTATTTT. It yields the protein CSVESRWGTDTQYF.

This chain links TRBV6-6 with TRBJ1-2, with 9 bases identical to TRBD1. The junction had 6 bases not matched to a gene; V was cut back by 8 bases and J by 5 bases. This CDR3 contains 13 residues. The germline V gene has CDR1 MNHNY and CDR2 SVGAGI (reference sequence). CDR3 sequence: CASSGTGTYGYTF. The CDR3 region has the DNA TGTGCCAGCTCGGGGACAGGGACTTATGGCTACACCTTC.

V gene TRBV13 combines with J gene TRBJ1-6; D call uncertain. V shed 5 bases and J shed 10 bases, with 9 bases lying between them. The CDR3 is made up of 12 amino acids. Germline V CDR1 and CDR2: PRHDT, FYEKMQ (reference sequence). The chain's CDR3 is CASSIQLSPLHF. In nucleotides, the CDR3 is TGTGCCAGCAGCATACAATTATCACCCCTCCACTTT.

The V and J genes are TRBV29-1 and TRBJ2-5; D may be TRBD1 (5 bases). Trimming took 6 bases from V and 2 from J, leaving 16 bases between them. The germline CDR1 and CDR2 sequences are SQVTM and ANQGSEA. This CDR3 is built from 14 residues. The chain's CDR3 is CSVIPQAPQETQYF. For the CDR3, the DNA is TGCAGCGTCATTCCACAGGCGCCACAAGAGACCCAGTACTTC.

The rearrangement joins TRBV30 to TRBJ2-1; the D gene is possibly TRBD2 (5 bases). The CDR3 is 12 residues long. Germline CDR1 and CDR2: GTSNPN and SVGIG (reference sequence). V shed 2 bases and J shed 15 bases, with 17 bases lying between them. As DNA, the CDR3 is TGTGCCTGGAGTTCTCAACTAGGCTTTTGGTTCTTC. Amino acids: CAWSSQLGFWFF.

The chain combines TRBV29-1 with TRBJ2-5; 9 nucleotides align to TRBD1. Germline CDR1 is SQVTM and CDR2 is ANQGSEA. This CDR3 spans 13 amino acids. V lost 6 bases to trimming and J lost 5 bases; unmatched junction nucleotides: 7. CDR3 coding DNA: TGCAGCGTCGGAGGGACAGGGAGGGAGACCCAGTACTTC. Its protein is CSVGGTGRETQYF.

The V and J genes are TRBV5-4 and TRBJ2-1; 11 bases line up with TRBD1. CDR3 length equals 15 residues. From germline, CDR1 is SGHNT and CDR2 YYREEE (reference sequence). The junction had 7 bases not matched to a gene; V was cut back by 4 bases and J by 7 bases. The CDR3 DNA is TGTGCCAGCAGCATTCGGGACAGGGGGTCTAATGAGCAGTTCTTC. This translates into CASSIRDRGSNEQFF.

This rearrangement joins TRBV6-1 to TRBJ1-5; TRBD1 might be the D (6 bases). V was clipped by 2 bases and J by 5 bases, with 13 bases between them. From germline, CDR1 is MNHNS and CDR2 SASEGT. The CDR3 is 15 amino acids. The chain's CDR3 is CASSERGRLYQPQHF. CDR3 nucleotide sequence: TGTGCCAGCAGTGAAAGGGGGAGGTTGTATCAGCCCCAGCATTTT.

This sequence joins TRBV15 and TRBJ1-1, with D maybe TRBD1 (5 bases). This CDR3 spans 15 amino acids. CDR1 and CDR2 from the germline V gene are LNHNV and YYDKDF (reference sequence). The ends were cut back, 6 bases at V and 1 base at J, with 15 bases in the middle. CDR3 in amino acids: CATRTRQRPNTEAFF. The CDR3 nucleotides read TGTGCCACCAGGACCCGACAGCGACCGAACACTGAAGCTTTCTTT.

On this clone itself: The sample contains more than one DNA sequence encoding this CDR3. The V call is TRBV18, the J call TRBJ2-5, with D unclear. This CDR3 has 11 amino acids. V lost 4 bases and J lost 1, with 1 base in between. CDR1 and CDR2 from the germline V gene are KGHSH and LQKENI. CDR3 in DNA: TGTGCCAGCTCACGCCAAGAGACCCAGTACTTC. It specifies CASSRQETQYF.

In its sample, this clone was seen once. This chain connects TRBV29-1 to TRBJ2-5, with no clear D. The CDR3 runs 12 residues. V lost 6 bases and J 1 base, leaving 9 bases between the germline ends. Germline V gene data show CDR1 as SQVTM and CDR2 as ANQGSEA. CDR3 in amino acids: CSVSLRQETQYF. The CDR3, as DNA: TGCAGCGTGTCCCTCCGCCAAGAGACCCAGTACTTC.

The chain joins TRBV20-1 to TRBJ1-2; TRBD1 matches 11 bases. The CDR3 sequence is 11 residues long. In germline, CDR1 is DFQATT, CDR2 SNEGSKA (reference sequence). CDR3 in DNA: TGCAGCGGGACAGGGGGGAATGGCTACACCTTC. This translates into CSGTGGNGYTF.

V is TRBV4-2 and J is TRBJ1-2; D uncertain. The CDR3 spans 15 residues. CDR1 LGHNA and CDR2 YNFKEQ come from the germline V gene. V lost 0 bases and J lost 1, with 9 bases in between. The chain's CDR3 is CASSQDVRDNYGYTF. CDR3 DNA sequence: TGTGCCAGCAGCCAAGATGTGAGGGATAACTATGGCTACACCTTC.

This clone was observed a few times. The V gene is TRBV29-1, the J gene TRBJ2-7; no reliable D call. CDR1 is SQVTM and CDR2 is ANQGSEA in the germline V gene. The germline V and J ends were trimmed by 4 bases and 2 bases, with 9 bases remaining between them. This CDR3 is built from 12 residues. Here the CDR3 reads CSVVHGPYEQYF. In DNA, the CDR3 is TGCAGCGTTGTCCATGGGCCCTACGAGCAGTACTTC.

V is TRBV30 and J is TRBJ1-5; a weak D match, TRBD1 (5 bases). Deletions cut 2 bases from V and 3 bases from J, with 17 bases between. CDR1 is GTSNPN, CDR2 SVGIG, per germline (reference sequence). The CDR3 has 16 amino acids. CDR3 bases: TGTGCCTGGAGTAGTGGGGTCAGGGAATTCAATCAGCCCCAGCATTTT. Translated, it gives CAWSSGVREFNQPQHF.

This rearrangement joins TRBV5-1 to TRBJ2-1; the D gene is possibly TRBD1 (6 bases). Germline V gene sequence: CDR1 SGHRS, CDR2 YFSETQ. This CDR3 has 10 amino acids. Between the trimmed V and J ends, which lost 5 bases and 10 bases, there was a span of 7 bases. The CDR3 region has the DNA TGCGCCAGCAGAGGGGGAGAGCAGTTCTTC. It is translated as CASRGGEQFF.

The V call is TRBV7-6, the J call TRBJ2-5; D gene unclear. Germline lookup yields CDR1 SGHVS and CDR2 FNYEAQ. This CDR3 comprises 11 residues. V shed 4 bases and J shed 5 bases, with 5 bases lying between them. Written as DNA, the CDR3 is TGTGCCAGCAGCTCCGGGGAGACCCAGTACTTC. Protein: CASSSGETQYF.

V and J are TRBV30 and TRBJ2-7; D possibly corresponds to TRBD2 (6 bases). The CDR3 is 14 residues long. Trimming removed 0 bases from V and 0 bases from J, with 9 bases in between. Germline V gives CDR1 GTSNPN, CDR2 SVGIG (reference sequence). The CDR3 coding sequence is TGTGCCTGGAGTGTACGCGGGGTCTCCTACGAGCAGTACTTC. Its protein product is CAWSVRGVSYEQYF.